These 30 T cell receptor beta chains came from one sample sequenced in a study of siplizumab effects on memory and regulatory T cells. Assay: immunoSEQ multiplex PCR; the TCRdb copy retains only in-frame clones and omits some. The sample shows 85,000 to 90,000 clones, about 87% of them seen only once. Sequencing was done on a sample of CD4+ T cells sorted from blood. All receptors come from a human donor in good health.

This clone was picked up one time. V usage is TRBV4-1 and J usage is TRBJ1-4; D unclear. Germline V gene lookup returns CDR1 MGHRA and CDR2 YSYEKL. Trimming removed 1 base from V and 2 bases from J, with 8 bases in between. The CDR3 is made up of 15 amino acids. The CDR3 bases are TGCGCCAGCAGCCAAGTCTGGGAGACTAATGAAAAACTGTTTTTT. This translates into CASSQVWETNEKLFF.

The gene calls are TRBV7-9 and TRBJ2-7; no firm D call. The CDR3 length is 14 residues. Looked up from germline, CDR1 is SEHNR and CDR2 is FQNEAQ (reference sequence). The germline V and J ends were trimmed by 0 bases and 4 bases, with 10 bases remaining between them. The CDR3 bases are TGTGCCAGCAGCTTAGCCCAGACTCCGTACGAGCAGTACTTC. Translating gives CASSLAQTPYEQYF.

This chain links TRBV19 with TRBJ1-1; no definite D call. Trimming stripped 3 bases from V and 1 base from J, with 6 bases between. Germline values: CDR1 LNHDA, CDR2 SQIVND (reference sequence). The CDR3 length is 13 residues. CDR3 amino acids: CASSMGRNTEAFF. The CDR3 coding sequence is TGTGCCAGTAGTATGGGCAGGAACACTGAAGCTTTCTTT.

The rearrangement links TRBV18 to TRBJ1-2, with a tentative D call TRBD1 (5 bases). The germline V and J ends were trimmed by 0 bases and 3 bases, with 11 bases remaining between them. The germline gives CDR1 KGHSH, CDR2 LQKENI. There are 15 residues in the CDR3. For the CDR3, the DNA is TGTGCCAGCTCACCACCGGGTGGGGCGGACTATGGCTACACCTTC. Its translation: CASSPPGGADYGYTF.

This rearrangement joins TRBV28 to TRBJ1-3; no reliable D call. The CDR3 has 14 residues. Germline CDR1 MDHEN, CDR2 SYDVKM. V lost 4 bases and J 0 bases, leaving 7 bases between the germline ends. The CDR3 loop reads CASSSRDSGNTIYF. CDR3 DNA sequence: TGTGCCAGCAGTTCGCGGGACTCTGGAAACACCATATATTTT.

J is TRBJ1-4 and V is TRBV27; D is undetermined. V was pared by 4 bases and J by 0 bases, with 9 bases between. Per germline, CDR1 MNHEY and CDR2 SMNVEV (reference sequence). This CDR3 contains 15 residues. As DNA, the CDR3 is TGTGCCAGCAGTTCCAAACCGGCAACTAATGAAAAACTGTTTTTT. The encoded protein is CASSSKPATNEKLFF.

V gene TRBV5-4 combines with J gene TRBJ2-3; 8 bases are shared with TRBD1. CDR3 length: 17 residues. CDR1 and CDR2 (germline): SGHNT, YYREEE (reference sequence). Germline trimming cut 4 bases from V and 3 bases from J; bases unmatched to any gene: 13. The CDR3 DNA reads TGTGCCAGCAGCCTACCCCCAGGGGGCGCAGGGACAGATACGCAGTATTTT. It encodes CASSLPPGGAGTDTQYF.

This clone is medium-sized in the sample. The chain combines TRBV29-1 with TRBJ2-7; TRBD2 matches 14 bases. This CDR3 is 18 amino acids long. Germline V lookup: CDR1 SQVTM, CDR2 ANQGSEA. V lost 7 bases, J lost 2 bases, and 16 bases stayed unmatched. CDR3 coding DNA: TGCAGCGCCCAAGGCCCCGGGACTAGCGGGAGATTTGCCTACGAGCAGTACTTC. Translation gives CSAQGPGTSGRFAYEQYF.

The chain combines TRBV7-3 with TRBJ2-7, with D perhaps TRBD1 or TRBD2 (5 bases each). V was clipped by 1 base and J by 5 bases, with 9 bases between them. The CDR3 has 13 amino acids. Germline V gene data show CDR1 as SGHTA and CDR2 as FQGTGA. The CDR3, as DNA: TGTGCCAGCAGCTTAAGAAGGGGAGACGAGCAGTACTTC. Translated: CASSLRRGDEQYF.

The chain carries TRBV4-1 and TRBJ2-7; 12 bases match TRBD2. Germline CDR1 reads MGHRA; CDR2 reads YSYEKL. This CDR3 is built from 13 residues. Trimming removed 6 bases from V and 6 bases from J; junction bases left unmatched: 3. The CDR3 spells CASSRLAGVEQYF. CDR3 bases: TGCGCCAGCAGTCGACTAGCGGGAGTCGAGCAGTACTTC.

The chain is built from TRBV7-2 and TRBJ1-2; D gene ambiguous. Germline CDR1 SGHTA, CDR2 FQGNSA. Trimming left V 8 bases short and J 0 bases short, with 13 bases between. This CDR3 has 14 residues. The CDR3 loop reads CASGLSGANYGYTF. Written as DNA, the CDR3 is TGTGCCAGCGGCCTCTCCGGGGCTAACTATGGCTACACCTTC.

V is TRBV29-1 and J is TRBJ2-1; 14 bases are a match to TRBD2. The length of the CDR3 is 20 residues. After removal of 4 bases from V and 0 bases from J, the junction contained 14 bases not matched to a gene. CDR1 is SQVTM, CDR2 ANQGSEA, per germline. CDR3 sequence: CSVAGLAGVFRWGSYNEQFF. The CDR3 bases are TGCAGCGTTGCGGGACTAGCGGGAGTATTCCGATGGGGCTCCTACAATGAGCAGTTCTTC.

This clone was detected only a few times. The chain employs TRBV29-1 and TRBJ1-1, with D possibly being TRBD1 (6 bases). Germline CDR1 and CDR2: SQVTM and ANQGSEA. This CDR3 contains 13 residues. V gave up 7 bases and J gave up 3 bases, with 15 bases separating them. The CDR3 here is CSAGGHADTEAFF. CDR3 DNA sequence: TGCAGCGCGGGGGGGCATGCGGACACTGAAGCTTTCTTT.

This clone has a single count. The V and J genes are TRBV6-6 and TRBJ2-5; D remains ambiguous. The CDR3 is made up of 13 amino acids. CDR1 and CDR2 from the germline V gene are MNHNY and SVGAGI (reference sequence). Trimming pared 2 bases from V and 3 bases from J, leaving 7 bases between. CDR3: CASSYRAEETQYF. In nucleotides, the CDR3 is TGTGCCAGCAGTTACCGCGCGGAAGAGACCCAGTACTTC.

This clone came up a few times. The CDR3 bases are TGCGCCAGCAGCTTGGGACAGGGGGCTCACACTGAAGCTTTCTTT. Translated, it gives CASSLGQGAHTEAFF. The V gene is TRBV5-1, the J gene TRBJ1-1; 10 bases fit TRBD1. V dropped 0 bases and J dropped 3; count of bases not matched to a gene: 2. Per the germline V gene, CDR1 is SGHRS and CDR2 is YFSETQ. The CDR3 runs 15 residues.

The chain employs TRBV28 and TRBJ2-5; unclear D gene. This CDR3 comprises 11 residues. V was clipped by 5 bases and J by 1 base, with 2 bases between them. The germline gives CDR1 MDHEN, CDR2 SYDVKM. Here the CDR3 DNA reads TGTGCCAGCAGTCTCCAAGAGACCCAGTACTTC. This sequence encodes CASSLQETQYF.

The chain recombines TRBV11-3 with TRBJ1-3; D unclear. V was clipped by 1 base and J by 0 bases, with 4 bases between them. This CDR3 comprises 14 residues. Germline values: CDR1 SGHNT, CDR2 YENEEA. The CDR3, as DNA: TGTGCCAGCAGCTTAGGTAGCTCTGGAAACACCATATATTTT. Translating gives CASSLGSSGNTIYF.

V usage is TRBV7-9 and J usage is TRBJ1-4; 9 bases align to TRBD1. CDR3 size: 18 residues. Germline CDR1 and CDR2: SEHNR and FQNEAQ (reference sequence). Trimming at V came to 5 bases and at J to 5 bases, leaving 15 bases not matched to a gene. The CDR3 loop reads CASSPRGDRVDGNEKLFF. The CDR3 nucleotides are TGTGCCAGCAGCCCCCGTGGGGACAGGGTTGATGGGAATGAAAAACTGTTTTTT.

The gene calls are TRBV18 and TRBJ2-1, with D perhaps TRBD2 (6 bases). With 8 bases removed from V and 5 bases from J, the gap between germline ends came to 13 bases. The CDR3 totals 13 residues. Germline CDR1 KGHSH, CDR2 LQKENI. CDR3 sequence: CASRGGEDNEQFF. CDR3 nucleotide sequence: TGTGCCAGCCGGGGAGGAGAAGACAATGAGCAGTTCTTC.

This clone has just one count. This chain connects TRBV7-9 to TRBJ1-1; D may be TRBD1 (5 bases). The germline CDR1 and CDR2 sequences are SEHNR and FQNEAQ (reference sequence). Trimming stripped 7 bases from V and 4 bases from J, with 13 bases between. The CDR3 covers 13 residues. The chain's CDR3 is CASTPGGFTEAFF. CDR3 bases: TGTGCCAGCACCCCGGGGGGGTTCACTGAAGCTTTCTTT.

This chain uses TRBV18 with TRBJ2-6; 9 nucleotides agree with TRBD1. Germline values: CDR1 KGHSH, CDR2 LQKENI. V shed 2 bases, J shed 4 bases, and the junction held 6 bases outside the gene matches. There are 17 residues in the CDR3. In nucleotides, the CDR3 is TGTGCCAGCTCACCAAGACAGGGGGACCTGGGGGCCAACGTCCTGACTTTC. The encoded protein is CASSPRQGDLGANVLTF.

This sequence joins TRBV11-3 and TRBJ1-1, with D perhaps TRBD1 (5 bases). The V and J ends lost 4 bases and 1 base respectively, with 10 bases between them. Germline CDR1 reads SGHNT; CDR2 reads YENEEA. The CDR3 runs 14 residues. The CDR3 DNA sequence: TGTGCCAGCAGCTCCGACAGCAAGAACACTGAAGCTTTCTTT. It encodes CASSSDSKNTEAFF.

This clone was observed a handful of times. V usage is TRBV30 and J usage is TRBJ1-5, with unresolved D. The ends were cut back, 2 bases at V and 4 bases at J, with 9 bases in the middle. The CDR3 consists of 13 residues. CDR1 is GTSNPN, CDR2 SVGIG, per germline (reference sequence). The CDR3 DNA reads TGTGCCTGGAGTCGCCAGGAGAATCAGCCCCAGCATTTT. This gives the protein CAWSRQENQPQHF. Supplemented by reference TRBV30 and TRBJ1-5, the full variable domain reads SQTIHQWPATLVQPVGSPLSLECTVEGTSNPNLYWYRQAAGRGLQLLFYSVGIGQISSEVPQNLSASRPQDRQFILSSKKLLLSDSGFYLCAWSRQENQPQHFGDGTRLSIL.

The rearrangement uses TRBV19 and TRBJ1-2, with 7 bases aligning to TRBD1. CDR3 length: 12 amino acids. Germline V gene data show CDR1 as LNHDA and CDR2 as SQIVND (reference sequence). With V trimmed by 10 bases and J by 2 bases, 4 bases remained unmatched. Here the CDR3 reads CATGGTNYGYTF. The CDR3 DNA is TGTGCCACAGGGGGGACCAACTATGGCTACACCTTC.

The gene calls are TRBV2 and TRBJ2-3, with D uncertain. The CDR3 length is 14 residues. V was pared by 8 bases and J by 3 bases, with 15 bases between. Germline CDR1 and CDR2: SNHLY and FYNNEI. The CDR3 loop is CASGYAARTDTQYF. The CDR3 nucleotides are TGTGCCAGCGGTTACGCGGCGAGGACAGATACGCAGTATTTT. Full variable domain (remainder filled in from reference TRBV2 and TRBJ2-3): EPEVTQTPSHQVTQMGQEVILRCVPISNHLYFYWYRQILGQKVEFLVSFYNNEISEKSEIFDDQFSVERPDGSNFTLKIRSTKLEDSAMYFCASGYAARTDTQYFGPGTRLTVL.

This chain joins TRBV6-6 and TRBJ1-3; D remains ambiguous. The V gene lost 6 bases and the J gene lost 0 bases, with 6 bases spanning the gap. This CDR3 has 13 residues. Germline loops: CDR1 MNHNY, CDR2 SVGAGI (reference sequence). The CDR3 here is CASRGYSGNTIYF. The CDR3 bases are TGTGCCAGCAGGGGATACTCTGGAAACACCATATATTTT.

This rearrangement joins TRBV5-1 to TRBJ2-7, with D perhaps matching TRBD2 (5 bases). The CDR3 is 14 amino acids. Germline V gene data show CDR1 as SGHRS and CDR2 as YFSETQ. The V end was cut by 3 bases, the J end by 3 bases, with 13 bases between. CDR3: CASSSWISDYEQYF. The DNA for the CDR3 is TGCGCCAGCAGCTCCTGGATTAGCGACTACGAGCAGTACTTC. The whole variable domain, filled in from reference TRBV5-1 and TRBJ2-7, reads KAGVTQTPRYLIKTRGQQVTLSCSPISGHRSVSWYQQTPGQGLQFLFEYFSETQRNKGNFPGRFSGRQFSNSRSEMNVSTLELGDSALYLCASSSWISDYEQYFGPGTRLTVT.

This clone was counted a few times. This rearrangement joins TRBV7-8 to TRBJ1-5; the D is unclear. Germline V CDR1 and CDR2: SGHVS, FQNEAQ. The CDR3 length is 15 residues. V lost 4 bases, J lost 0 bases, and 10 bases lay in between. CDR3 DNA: TGTGCCAGCAGCTCGGACCATTATAGCAATCAGCCCCAGCATTTT. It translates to CASSSDHYSNQPQHF. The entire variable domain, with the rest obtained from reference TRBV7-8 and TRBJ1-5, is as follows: GAGVSQSPRYKVAKRGQDVALRCDPISGHVSLFWYQQALGQGPEFLTYFQNEAQLDKSGLPSDRFFAERPEGSVSTLKIQRTQQEDSAVYLCASSSDHYSNQPQHFGDGTRLSIL.

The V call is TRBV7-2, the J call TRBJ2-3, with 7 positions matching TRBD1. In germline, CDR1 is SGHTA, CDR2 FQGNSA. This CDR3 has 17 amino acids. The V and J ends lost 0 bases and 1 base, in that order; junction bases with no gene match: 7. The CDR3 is CASSLALRGPGTDTQYF. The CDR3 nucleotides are TGTGCCAGCAGCTTAGCCTTAAGGGGGCCCGGCACAGATACGCAGTATTTT.

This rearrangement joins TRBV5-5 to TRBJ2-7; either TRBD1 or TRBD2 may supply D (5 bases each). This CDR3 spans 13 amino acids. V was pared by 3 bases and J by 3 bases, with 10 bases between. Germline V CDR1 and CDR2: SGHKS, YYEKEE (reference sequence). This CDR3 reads CASSSGPYYEQYF. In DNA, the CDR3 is TGTGCCAGCAGCTCGGGACCGTACTACGAGCAGTACTTC.